These 21 T cell receptor beta chains were sequenced from one sample in a study of control samples from healthy donors and cancer patients. Using immunoSEQ multiplex PCR, the repertoire was profiled, and TCRdb retains in-frame clones only, with some absent. The sample has about 160,000 clones; roughly 94% are singletons. Material: PBMCs. These receptors were obtained from a man between 60 and 75 years old with colorectal cancer.

The chain employs TRBV30 and TRBJ1-2; unclear D gene. Germline V CDR1 and CDR2: GTSNPN, SVGIG (reference sequence). Trimming took off 3 bases at V and 2 bases at J, with 25 bases between the two ends. The CDR3 has 18 residues. CDR3 loop: CAWRPSGSGFRSNYGYTF. Here the CDR3 DNA reads TGTGCCTGGAGGCCCTCGGGATCGGGATTCCGCTCAAACTATGGCTACACCTTC.

The gene calls are TRBV2 and TRBJ2-1; D is perhaps TRBD2 (6 bases). Germline-derived CDR1 and CDR2 are SNHLY and FYNNEI. V lost 7 bases, J lost 2 bases, and 9 bases lay in between. The CDR3 has 13 residues. The CDR3 DNA reads TGTGCCAGCAAGCCTAGCGCCTACAATGAGCAGTTCTTC. The encoded protein is CASKPSAYNEQFF.

The chain joins TRBV5-5 to TRBJ1-3; D is ambiguous. The CDR3 is 14 residues long. V gave up 4 bases and J gave up 3 bases, with 11 bases separating them. Looked up from germline, CDR1 is SGHKS and CDR2 is YYEKEE (reference sequence). The CDR3 sequence: CASSVEHSGNTIYF. The CDR3, as DNA: TGTGCCAGCAGCGTGGAGCACAGTGGAAACACCATATATTTT. The variable domain in full, with the rest retrieved from reference TRBV5-5 and TRBJ1-3, is DAGVTQSPTHLIKTRGQQVTLRCSPISGHKSVSWYQQVLGQGPQFIFQYYEKEERGRGNFPDRFSARQFPNYSSELNVNALLLGDSALYLCASSVEHSGNTIYFGEGSWLTVV.

This clone occurred once. The chain couples TRBV2 to TRBJ2-2; D may be TRBD1 (6 bases). The CDR3 sequence is 14 residues long. Germline V gives CDR1 SNHLY, CDR2 FYNNEI. The V end was cut by 8 bases, the J end by 0 bases, with 10 bases between. This CDR3 reads CASQQGSNTGELFF. The CDR3 nucleotides are TGTGCCAGCCAACAGGGCTCGAACACCGGGGAGCTGTTTTTT. Full variable domain (outside the CDR3, taken from reference TRBV2 and TRBJ2-2): EPEVTQTPSHQVTQMGQEVILRCVPISNHLYFYWYRQILGQKVEFLVSFYNNEISEKSEIFDDQFSVERPDGSNFTLKIRSTKLEDSAMYFCASQQGSNTGELFFGEGSRLTVL.

The rearrangement joins TRBV7-9 to TRBJ2-7, with D possibly TRBD1 on 5 matching bases. CDR1 SEHNR and CDR2 FQNEAQ come from the germline V gene (reference sequence). The V end was cut by 1 base, the J end by 2 bases, with 12 bases between. CDR3 size: 15 residues. The CDR3 bases are TGTGCCAGCAGCTTAGACACAGGTCCTCCCTACGAGCAGTACTTC. Its translation: CASSLDTGPPYEQYF.

The chain is built from TRBV18 and TRBJ1-4, with D possibly being TRBD1 (5 bases). Germline CDR1 reads KGHSH; CDR2 reads LQKENI. This CDR3 contains 16 residues. Trimming removed 2 bases at V and 8 bases at J, with 18 bases between. CDR3: CASSPEGQVREEKLFF. In DNA, the CDR3 is TGTGCCAGCTCACCAGAGGGGCAGGTTCGGGAAGAAAAACTGTTTTTT. The whole variable domain, filled in from reference TRBV18 and TRBJ1-4, reads NAGVMQNPRHLVRRRGQEARLRCSPMKGHSHVYWYRQLPEEGLKFMVYLQKENIIDESGMPKERFSAEFPKEGPSILRIQQVVRGDSAAYFCASSPEGQVREEKLFFGSGTQLSVL.

The J gene is TRBJ1-5, the V gene TRBV10-3; D gene uncertain. Germline V gene lookup returns CDR1 ENHRY and CDR2 SYGVKD. V gave up 4 bases and J gave up 6 bases, with 10 bases separating them. CDR3 length: 13 residues. The CDR3 sequence is CAISGGSGQPQHF. As DNA, the CDR3 is TGTGCCATCAGTGGGGGTAGTGGTCAGCCCCAGCATTTT.

This clone has more than one count but fewer than ten. This chain links TRBV10-1 with TRBJ1-5, with 8 bases matching TRBD1. CDR3 length: 15 amino acids. V dropped 6 bases and J dropped 0; count of bases not matched to a gene: 4. The germline CDR1 and CDR2 sequences are WNHNN and SYGVQD (reference sequence). CDR3 coding DNA: TGCGCCAGCAGACCGGGACAGGTTAGCAATCAGCCCCAGCATTTT. It encodes CASRPGQVSNQPQHF.

This chain links TRBV19 with TRBJ2-7; 7 bases match TRBD1. CDR1 is LNHDA and CDR2 is SQIVND in the germline V gene (reference sequence). CDR3 length: 13 amino acids. V dropped 5 bases and J dropped 1; count of bases not matched to a gene: 2. Here the CDR3 DNA reads TGTGCCAGTAGTGGGACAGATTCCTACGAGCAGTACTTC. Translation gives CASSGTDSYEQYF.

The V call is TRBV21-1, the J call TRBJ2-6; TRBD1, the table's D call, lacks a check against the DNA. TRBV21-1 is a documented pseudogene. The CDR3 covers 17 residues. The CDR3 sequence is CASSKEGRFRGANVLTF. The CDR3 DNA follows: TGTGCCAGCAGCAAAGAAGGCAGGTTCCGAGGGGCCAACGTCCTGACTTTC.

This clone was counted once. The chain uses TRBV11-3 and TRBJ2-2, with D possibly being TRBD2 (6 bases). CDR3 length: 15 residues. Germline V lookup: CDR1 SGHNT, CDR2 YENEEA. Trimming left V 5 bases short and J 4 bases short, with 14 bases between. The CDR3: CASSPVTGGTGELFF. As DNA, the CDR3 is TGTGCCAGCAGCCCGGTCACCGGGGGCACCGGGGAGCTGTTTTTT.

V and J are TRBV5-8 and TRBJ2-1, with 7 bases matching TRBD2. V shed 0 bases and J 0 bases; nucleotides not matched to a gene: 0. Germline V gene lookup returns CDR1 SGHTS and CDR2 YDEGEE. This CDR3 is built from 15 residues. In DNA form, the CDR3 reads TGTGCCAGCAGCTTGGGACTAGCCTCCTACAATGAGCAGTTCTTC. Translated, it gives CASSLGLASYNEQFF.

V gene TRBV18 combines with J gene TRBJ2-7; D might be TRBD1 (5 bases). Germline V gene sequence: CDR1 KGHSH, CDR2 LQKENI. The V and J ends lost 3 bases and 8 bases respectively, with 14 bases between them. This CDR3 spans 13 amino acids. For the CDR3, the DNA is TGTGCCAGCTCACCGTCTAGTAGGGGCCAGCAGTACTTC. The encoded protein is CASSPSSRGQQYF.

The CDR3 sequence is CASSPRVKGAAYEQYF. The CDR3 DNA reads TGTGCCAGCTCACCAAGGGTGAAGGGGGCCGCCTACGAGCAGTACTTC. This chain joins TRBV18 and TRBJ2-7; TRBD1 agrees at 7 bases. Trimming removed 2 bases from V and 2 bases from J; junction bases left unmatched: 9. This CDR3 contains 16 residues. Germline V lookup: CDR1 KGHSH, CDR2 LQKENI.

The genes are TRBV6-6 and TRBJ2-2; the match to TRBD2 covers 10 bases. The CDR3 runs 14 residues. Germline CDR1 reads MNHNY; CDR2 reads SVGAGI (reference sequence). V lost 10 bases and J lost 7; bases outside the gene matches: 9. The CDR3 is CAIFSGGQVGELFF. As DNA, the CDR3 is TGTGCCATTTTTAGCGGGGGGCAGGTCGGGGAGCTGTTTTTT.

The V gene is TRBV5-1, the J gene TRBJ2-2, with a weak D call TRBD1 (6 bases). The CDR3 runs to 16 residues. Germline CDR1 and CDR2: SGHRS and YFSETQ. V was pared by 4 bases and J by 0 bases, with 13 bases between. The DNA of the CDR3 is TGCGCCAGCAGCGTTACCGGGACACCGAACACCGGGGAGCTGTTTTTT. Its translation: CASSVTGTPNTGELFF. The full variable domain, with the rest looked up from reference TRBV5-1 and TRBJ2-2, is KAGVTQTPRYLIKTRGQQVTLSCSPISGHRSVSWYQQTPGQGLQFLFEYFSETQRNKGNFPGRFSGRQFSNSRSEMNVSTLELGDSALYLCASSVTGTPNTGELFFGEGSRLTVL.

The genes are TRBV30 and TRBJ1-6; D is unresolved. The V end was cut by 3 bases, the J end by 10 bases, with 13 bases between. From germline, CDR1 is GTSNPN and CDR2 SVGIG (reference sequence). The CDR3 extends over 13 amino acids. Here the CDR3 DNA reads TGTGCCTGGAGGCCGGAGGGAAACTCACCCCTCCACTTT. As protein: CAWRPEGNSPLHF.

The V and J genes are TRBV19 and TRBJ2-1; tentative D call: TRBD2 (5 bases). Per germline, CDR1 LNHDA and CDR2 SQIVND (reference sequence). Trimming pared 3 bases from V and 5 bases from J, leaving 8 bases between. The CDR3 runs 13 residues. This chain's CDR3 is CASSINGNNEQFF. The DNA of the CDR3 is TGTGCCAGTAGTATTAACGGGAACAATGAGCAGTTCTTC.

The chain carries TRBV19 and TRBJ1-5; D not certain. The germline V gene encodes CDR1 LNHDA and CDR2 SQIVND (reference sequence). The germline V and J ends were trimmed by 3 bases and 3 bases, with 6 bases remaining between them. The CDR3 has 13 amino acids. CDR3 sequence (DNA): TGTGCCAGTAGTATGTACCTCAATCAGCCCCAGCATTTT. It encodes CASSMYLNQPQHF.

The rearrangement uses TRBV5-1 and TRBJ1-2; D remains unclear. The CDR3 is 13 amino acids. V lost 1 base and J lost 7, with 11 bases in between. In germline, CDR1 is SGHRS, CDR2 YFSETQ. The CDR3 bases are TGCGCCAGCAGCTTGACCCCGACCTCTGGCTACACCTTC. This sequence encodes CASSLTPTSGYTF. Based on the CDR3 plus reference TRBV5-1 and TRBJ1-2, the full variable domain is KAGVTQTPRYLIKTRGQQVTLSCSPISGHRSVSWYQQTPGQGLQFLFEYFSETQRNKGNFPGRFSGRQFSNSRSEMNVSTLELGDSALYLCASSLTPTSGYTFGSGTRLTVV.

This clone was detected once. The chain has TRBV6-6 and TRBJ2-2; D is perhaps TRBD2 (5 bases). Per the germline V gene, CDR1 is MNHNY and CDR2 is SVGAGI (reference sequence). The CDR3 is 13 amino acids. V lost 5 bases to trimming and J lost 5 bases, with 9 bases between them. The CDR3 spells CASSRRGTGELFF. The CDR3 region has the DNA TGTGCCAGCAGTCGCCGAGGGACCGGGGAGCTGTTTTTT.